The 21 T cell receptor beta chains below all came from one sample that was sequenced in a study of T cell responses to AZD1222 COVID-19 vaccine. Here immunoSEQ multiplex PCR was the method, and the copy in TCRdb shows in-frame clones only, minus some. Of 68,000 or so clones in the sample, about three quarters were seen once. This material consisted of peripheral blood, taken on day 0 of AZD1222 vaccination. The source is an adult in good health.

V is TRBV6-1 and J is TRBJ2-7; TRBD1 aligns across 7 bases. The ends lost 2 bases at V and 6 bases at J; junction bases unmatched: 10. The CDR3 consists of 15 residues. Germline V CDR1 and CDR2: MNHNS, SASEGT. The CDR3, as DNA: TGTGCCAGCAGTGAAAGGGGGCTATCTTCCCTCGAGCAGTACTTC. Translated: CASSERGLSSLEQYF.

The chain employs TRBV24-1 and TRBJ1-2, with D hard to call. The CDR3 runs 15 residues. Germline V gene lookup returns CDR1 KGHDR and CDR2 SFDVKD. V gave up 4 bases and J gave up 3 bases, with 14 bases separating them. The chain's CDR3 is CATSDPYRGDYGYTF. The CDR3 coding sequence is TGTGCCACCAGTGACCCATATCGTGGAGACTATGGCTACACCTTC.

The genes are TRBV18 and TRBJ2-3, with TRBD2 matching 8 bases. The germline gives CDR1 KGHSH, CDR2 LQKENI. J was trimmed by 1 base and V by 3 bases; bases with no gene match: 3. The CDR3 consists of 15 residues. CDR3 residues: CASSPTTSGTDTQYF. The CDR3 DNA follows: TGTGCCAGCTCACCGACGACTAGCGGCACAGATACGCAGTATTTT.

CDR3 nucleotides: TGTGCCAGCAGTGAACATAATCAGCCCCAGCATTTT. Its protein product is CASSEHNQPQHF. V gene TRBV6-1 combines with J gene TRBJ1-5; no definite D call. V was cut by 2 bases and J by 4 bases, with 3 bases left in between. Per germline, CDR1 MNHNS and CDR2 SASEGT. This CDR3 spans 12 amino acids.

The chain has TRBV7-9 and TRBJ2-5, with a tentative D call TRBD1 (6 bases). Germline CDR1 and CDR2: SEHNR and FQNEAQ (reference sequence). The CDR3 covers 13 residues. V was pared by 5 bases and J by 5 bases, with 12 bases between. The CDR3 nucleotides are TGTGCCAGCAGCCACAGGGAGACGGAGACCCAGTACTTC. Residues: CASSHRETETQYF. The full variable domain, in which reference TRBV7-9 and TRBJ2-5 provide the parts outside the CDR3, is DTGVSQNPRHKITKRGQNVTFRCDPISEHNRLYWYRQTLGQGPEFLTYFQNEAQLEKSRLLSDRFSAERPKGSFSTLEIQRTEQGDSAMYLCASSHRETETQYFGPGTRLLVL.

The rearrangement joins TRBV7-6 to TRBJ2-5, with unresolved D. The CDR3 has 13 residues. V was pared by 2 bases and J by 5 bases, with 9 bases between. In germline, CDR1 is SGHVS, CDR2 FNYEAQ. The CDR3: CASSLLRSETQYF. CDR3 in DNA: TGTGCCAGCAGCTTACTACGATCGGAGACCCAGTACTTC.

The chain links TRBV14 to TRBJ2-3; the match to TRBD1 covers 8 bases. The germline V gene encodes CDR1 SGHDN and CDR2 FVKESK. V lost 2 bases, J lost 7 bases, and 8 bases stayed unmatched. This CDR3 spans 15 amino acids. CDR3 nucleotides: TGTGCCAGCAGCCAACTGACAGGGGCAGCAAATACGCAGTATTTT. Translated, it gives CASSQLTGAANTQYF.

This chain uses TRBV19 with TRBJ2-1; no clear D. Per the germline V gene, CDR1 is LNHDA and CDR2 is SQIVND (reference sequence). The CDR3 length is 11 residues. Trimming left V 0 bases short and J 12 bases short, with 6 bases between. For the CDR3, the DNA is TGTGCCAGTAGTATAGAAGTTAGGCAGTTCTTC. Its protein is CASSIEVRQFF.

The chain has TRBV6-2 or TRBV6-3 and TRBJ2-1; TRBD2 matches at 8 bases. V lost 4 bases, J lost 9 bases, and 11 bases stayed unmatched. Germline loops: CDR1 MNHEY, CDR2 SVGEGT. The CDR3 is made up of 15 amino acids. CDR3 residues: CASSWGLVASSEQFF. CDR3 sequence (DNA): TGTGCCAGCAGTTGGGGACTAGTTGCTTCTAGTGAGCAGTTCTTC.

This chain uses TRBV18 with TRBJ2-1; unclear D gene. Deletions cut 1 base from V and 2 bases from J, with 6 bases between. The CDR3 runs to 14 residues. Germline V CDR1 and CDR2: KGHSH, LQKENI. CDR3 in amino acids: CASSPQLTYNEQFF. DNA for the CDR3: TGTGCCAGCTCACCACAATTAACCTACAATGAGCAGTTCTTC.

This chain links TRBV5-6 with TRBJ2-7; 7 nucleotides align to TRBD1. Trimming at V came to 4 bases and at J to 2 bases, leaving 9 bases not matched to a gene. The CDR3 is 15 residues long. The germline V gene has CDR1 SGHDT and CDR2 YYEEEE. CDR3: CASSNSPGGPYEQYF. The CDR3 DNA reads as TGTGCCAGCAGCAATTCGCCAGGGGGTCCCTACGAGCAGTACTTC.

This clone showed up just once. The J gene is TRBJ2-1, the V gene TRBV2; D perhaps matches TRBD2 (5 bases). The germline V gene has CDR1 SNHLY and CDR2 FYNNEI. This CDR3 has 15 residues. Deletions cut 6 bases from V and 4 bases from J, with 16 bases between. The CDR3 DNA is TGTGCCAGCAGGCCGGGAAACAACTTTTACAATGAGCAGTTCTTC. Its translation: CASRPGNNFYNEQFF.

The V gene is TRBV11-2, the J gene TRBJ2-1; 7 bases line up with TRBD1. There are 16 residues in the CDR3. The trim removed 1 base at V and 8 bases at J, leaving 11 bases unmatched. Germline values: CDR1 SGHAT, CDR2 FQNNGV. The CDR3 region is CASSLVRGQSGHEQFF. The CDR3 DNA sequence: TGTGCCAGCAGCTTAGTGAGGGGGCAGAGCGGCCATGAGCAGTTCTTC.

CDR3 loop: CASSLDTDTQYF. CDR3 sequence (DNA): TGTGCCAGCAGCCTGGACACAGATACGCAGTATTTT. The chain uses TRBV7-9 and TRBJ2-3; D remains unclear. Looked up from germline, CDR1 is SEHNR and CDR2 is FQNEAQ (reference sequence). This CDR3 has 12 residues. V lost 5 bases to trimming and J lost 2 bases, with 5 bases between them. The whole variable domain, filled in from reference TRBV7-9 and TRBJ2-3, reads DTGVSQNPRHKITKRGQNVTFRCDPISEHNRLYWYRQTLGQGPEFLTYFQNEAQLEKSRLLSDRFSAERPKGSFSTLEIQRTEQGDSAMYLCASSLDTDTQYFGPGTRLTVL.

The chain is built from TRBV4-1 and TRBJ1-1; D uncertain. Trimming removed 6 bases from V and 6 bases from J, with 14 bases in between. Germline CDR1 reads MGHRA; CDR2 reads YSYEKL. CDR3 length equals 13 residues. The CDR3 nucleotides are TGCGCCAGCAGACAATCGGACTTCTCTGAAGCTTTCTTT. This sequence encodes CASRQSDFSEAFF.

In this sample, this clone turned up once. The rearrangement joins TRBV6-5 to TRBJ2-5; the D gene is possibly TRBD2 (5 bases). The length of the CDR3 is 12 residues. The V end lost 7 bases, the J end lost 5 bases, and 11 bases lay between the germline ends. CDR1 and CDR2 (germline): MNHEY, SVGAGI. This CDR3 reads CASTQTGETQYF. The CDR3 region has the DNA TGTGCCAGCACCCAGACGGGGGAGACCCAGTACTTC.

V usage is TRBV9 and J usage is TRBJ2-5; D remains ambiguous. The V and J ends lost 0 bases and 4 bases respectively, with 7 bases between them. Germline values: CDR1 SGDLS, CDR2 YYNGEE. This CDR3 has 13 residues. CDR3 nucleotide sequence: TGTGCCAGCAGCGTAGAACTCAGAGAGACCCAGTACTTC. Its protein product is CASSVELRETQYF.

The CDR3 protein is CASSQTGTNQPQHF. The CDR3 nucleotides are TGTGCCAGCAGTCAGACAGGGACTAATCAGCCCCAGCATTTT. This chain links TRBV25-1 with TRBJ1-5, with 7 nucleotides matching TRBD1. This CDR3 is built from 14 residues. V lost 5 bases and J lost 4; bases outside the gene matches: 5. Germline V gene data show CDR1 as MGHDK and CDR2 as SYGVNS.

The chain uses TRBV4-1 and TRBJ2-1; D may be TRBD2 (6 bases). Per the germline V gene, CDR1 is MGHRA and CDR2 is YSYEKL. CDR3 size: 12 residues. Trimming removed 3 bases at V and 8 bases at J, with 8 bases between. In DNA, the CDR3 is TGCGCCAGCAGCCACGTAGCGGATGAGCAGTTCTTC. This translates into CASSHVADEQFF.

The CDR3 region is CASSLGQGFDYTF. In DNA form, the CDR3 reads TGTGCCAGCAGCCTCGGACAGGGTTTCGACTACACCTTC. The chain is built from TRBV7-3 and TRBJ1-2; 8 bases fit TRBD1. This CDR3 is 13 amino acids long. V shed 5 bases, J shed 10 bases, and the junction held 9 bases outside the gene matches. Per the germline V gene, CDR1 is SGHTA and CDR2 is FQGTGA.

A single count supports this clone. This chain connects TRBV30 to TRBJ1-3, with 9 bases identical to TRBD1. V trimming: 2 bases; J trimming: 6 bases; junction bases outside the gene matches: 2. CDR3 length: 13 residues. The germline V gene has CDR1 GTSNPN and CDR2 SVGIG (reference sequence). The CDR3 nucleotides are TGTGCCTGGAGTAGACAGGGGGTAAACACCATATATTTT. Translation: CAWSRQGVNTIYF.